This TCR beta chain came from a study of cytomegalovirus exposure and HLA in healthy donors. Study-wide points: Among the sequence variants, a highly shared cluster was likely an artifact of sequencing. Later on, an analysis tied approximately 17,000 TCR beta sequences to HLA alleles at 0.05 false discovery rate.

On this clone: The antigen is unknown.

Primers for the PCR totalled 60 Vbeta and 13 Jbeta. The repertoire was sequenced with immunoSEQ multiplex PCR; TCRdb's copy has only in-frame clones and lacks some. Of 150,000 to 200,000 clones listed, approximately 70% are singletons. Trimming left V 7 bases short and J 0 bases short, with 16 bases between. Germline values: CDR1 MNHNS, CDR2 SASEGT. The CDR3 runs to 15 residues. The chain combines TRBV6-1 with TRBJ2-7; a possible D gene is TRBD2 (6 bases). The receptor comes from a woman aged 18-29 years in good health and CMV-seropositive. Material: PBMCs. CDR3: CASTGGTPGSYEQYF. CDR3 DNA: TGTGCCAGCACCGGTGGGACTCCGGGCTCCTACGAGCAGTACTTC.